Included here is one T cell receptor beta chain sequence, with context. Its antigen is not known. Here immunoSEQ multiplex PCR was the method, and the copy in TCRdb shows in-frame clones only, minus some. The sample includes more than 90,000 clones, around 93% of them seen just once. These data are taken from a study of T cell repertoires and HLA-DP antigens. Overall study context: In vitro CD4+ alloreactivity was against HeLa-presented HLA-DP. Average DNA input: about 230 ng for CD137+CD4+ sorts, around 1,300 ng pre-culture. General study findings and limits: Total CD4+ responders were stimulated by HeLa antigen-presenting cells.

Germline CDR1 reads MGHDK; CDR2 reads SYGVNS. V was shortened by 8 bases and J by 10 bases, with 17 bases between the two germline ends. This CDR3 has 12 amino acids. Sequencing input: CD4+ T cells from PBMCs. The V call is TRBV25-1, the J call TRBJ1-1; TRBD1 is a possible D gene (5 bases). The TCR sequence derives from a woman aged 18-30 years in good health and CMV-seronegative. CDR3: CASLSRGKGAFF. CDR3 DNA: TGTGCCAGCCTCTCCCGGGGGAAAGGAGCTTTCTTT.